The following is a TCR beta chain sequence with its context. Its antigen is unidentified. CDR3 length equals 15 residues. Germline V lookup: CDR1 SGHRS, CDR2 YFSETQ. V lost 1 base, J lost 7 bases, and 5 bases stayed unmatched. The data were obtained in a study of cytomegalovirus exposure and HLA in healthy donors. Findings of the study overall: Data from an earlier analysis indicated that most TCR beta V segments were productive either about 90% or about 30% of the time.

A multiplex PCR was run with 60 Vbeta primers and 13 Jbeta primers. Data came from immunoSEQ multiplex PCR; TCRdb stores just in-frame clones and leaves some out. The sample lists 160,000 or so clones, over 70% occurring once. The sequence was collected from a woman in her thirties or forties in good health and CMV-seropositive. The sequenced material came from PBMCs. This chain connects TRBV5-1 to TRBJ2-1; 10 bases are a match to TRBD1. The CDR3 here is CASSLRQGAGNEQFF. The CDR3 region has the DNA TGCGCCAGCAGCTTGCGACAGGGGGCAGGGAATGAGCAGTTCTTC.